This TCR beta chain emerged from a study of Ad26.COV2.S vaccination and SARS-CoV-2 variants. Germline CDR1 SEHNR, CDR2 FQNEAQ (reference sequence). Trimming took off 6 bases at V and 4 bases at J, with 7 bases between the two ends. The CDR3 runs to 12 residues. Sample treatment: 19 received Ad26.COV2.S at low or high dose, single or two shots; roughly 5 received placebo; per-sample allocation not given. Day 63 after the first vaccine or placebo injection was the time point for sampling. Using immunoSEQ multiplex PCR, the repertoire was profiled, and TCRdb retains in-frame clones only, with some absent. The table includes some 480,000 clones, about 83% detected once.

The source of this sequence is a person aged 18-60 years who received the Ad26.COV2.S COVID-19 vaccine or a placebo. The genes are TRBV7-9 and TRBJ1-5; no clear D gene. Specimen: peripheral blood, collected in a trial of Ad26.COV2.S vaccine versus placebo. CDR3 in DNA: TGTGCCAGCAGTACGGAAAATCAGCCCCAGCATTTT. This translates into CASSTENQPQHF.